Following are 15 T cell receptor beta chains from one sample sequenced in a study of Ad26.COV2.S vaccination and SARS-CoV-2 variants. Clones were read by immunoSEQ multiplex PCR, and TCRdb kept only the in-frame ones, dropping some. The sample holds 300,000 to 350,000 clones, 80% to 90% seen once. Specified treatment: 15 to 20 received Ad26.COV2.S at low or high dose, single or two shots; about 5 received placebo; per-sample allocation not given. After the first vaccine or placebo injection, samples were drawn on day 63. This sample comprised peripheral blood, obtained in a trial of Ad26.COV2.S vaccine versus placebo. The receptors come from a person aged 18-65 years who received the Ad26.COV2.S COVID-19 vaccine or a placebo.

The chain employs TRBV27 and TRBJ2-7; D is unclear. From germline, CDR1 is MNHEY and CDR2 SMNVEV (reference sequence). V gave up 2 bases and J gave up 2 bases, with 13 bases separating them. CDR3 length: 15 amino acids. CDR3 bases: TGTGCCAGCAGTTTAGGCTTACCGCTCCCCTACGAGCAGTACTTC. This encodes CASSLGLPLPYEQYF.

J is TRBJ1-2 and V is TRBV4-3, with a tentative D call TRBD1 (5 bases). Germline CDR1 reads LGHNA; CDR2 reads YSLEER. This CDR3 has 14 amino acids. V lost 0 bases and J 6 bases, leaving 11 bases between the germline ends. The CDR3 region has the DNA TGCGCCAGCAGCCAAGACCGGGGGAAGGATGGCTACACCTTC. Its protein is CASSQDRGKDGYTF.

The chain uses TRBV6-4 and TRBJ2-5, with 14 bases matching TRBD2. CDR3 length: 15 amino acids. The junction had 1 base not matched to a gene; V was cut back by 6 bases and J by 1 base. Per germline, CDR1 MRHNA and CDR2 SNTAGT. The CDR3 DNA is TGTGCCAGCAGCGGGACTAGCGGGAGCCAAGAGACCCAGTACTTC. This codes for CASSGTSGSQETQYF.

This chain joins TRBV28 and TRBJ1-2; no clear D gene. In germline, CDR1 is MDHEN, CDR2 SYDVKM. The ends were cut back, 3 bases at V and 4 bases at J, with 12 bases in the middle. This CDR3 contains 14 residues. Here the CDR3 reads CASSFSGTIYGYTF. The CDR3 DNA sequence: TGTGCCAGCAGTTTCTCTGGAACAATCTATGGCTACACCTTC.

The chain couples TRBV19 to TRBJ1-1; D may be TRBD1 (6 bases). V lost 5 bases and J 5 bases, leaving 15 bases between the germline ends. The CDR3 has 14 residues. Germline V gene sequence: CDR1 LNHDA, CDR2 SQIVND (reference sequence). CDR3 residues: CASSSPRGRTEAFF. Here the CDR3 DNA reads TGTGCCAGTAGTTCTCCTCGGGGGCGGACTGAAGCTTTCTTT.

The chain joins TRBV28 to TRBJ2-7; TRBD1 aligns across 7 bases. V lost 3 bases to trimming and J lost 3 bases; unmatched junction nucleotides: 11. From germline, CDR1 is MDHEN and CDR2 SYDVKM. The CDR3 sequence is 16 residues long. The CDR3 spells CASSFERTGGFYEQYF. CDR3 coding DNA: TGTGCCAGCAGTTTTGAAAGGACAGGTGGTTTCTACGAGCAGTACTTC.

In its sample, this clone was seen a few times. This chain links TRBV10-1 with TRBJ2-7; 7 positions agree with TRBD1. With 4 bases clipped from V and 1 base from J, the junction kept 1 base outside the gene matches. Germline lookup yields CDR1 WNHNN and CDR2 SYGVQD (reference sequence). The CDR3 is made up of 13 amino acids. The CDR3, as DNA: TGCGCCAGCAGTGCAGGGGGATCCTACGAGCAGTACTTC. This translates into CASSAGGSYEQYF.

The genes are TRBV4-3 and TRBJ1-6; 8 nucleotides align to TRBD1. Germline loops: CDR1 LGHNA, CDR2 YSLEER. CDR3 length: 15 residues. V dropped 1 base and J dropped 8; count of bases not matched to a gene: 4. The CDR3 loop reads CASSQGTGFDSPLHF. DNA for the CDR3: TGCGCCAGCAGCCAAGGGACAGGGTTTGATTCACCCCTCCACTTT.

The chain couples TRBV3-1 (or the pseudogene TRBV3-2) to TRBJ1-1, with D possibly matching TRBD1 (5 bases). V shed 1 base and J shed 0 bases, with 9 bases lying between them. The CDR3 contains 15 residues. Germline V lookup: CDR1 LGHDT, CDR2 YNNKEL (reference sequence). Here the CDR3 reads CASSQAGPLNTEAFF. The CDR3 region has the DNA TGTGCCAGCAGCCAAGCAGGGCCCCTGAACACTGAAGCTTTCTTT.

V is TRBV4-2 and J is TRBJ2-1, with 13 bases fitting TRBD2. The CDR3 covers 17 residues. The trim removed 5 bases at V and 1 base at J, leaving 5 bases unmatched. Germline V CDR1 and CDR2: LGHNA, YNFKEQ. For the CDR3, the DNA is TGTGCCAGCAGCTTTCGACTAGCGGGAGGTTCCTACAATGAGCAGTTCTTC. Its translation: CASSFRLAGGSYNEQFF.

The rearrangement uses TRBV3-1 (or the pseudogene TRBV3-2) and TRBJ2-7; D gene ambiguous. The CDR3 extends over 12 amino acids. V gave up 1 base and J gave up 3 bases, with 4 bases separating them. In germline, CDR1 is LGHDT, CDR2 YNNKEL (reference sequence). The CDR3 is CASSQVVYEQYF. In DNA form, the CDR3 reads TGTGCCAGCAGCCAAGTCGTCTACGAGCAGTACTTC.

In DNA form, the CDR3 reads TGTGCCAGCAGGCCCGGGAATTCCTACGAGCAGTACTTC. Protein: CASRPGNSYEQYF. This rearrangement joins TRBV27 to TRBJ2-7, with a weak D call TRBD2 (5 bases). Trimming pared 6 bases from V and 1 base from J, leaving 10 bases between. Germline lookup yields CDR1 MNHEY and CDR2 SMNVEV (reference sequence). The CDR3 runs 13 residues.

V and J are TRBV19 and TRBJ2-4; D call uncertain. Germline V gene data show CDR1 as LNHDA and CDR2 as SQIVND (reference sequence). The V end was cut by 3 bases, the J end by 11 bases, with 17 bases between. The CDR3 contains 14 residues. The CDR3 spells CASSIPSLKHLQYF. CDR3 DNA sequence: TGTGCCAGTAGTATCCCCTCTCTCAAACACCTTCAGTACTTC.

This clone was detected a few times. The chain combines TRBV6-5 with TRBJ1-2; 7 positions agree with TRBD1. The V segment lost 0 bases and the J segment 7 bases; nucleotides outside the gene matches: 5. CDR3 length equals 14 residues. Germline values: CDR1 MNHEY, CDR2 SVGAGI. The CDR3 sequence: CASSYSGTEIGYTF. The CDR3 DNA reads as TGTGCCAGCAGTTACTCCGGGACAGAAATTGGCTACACCTTC.

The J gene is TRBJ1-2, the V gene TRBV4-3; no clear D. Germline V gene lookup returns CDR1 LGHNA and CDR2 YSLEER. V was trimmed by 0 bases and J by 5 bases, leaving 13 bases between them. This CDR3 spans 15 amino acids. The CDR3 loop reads CASSQDDTRAYGYTF. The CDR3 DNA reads TGCGCCAGCAGCCAAGACGACACCCGAGCGTATGGCTACACCTTC.